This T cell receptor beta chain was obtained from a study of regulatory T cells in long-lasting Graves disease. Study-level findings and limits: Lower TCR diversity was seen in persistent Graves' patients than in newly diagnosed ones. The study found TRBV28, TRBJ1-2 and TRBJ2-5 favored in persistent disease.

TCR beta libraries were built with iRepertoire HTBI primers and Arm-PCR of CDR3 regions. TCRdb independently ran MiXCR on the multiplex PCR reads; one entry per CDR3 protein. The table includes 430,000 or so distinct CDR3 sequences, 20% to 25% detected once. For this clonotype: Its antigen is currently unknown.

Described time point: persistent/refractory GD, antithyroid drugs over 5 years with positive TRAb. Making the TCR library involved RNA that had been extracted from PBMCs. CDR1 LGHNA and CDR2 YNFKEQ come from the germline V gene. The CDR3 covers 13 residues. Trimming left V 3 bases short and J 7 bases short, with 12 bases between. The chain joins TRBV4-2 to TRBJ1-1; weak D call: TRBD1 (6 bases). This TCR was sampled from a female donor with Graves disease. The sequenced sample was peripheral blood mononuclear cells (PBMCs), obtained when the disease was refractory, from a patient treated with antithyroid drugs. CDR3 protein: CASSQTGQIEAFF. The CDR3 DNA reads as TGTGCCAGCAGCCAGACGGGACAAATTGAAGCTTTCTTT.